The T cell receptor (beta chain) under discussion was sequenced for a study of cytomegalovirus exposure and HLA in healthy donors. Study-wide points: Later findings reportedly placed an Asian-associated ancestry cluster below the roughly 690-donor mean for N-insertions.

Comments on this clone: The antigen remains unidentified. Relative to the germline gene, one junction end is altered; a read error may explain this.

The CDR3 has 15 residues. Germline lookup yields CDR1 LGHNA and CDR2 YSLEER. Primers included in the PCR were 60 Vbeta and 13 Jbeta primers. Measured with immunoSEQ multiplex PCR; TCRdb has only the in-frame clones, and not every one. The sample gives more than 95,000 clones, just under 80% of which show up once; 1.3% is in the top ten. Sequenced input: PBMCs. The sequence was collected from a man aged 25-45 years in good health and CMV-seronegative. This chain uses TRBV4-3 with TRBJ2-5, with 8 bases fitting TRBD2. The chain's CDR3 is CASNQEWTSIETQYF. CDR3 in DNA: TGCGCCAGCAACCAAGAATGGACTAGCATCGAGACCCAGTACTTC.